This T cell receptor (beta chain) stems from a study of T cells in Graves' hyperthyroidism and ophthalmopathy. Only a few counts were recorded for this clonotype. This CDR3 is 14 amino acids long. The junction had 3 bases not matched to a gene; V was cut back by 2 bases and J by 8 bases. CDR1 and CDR2 (germline): MNHEY, SVGAGI. TCR beta CDR3 region amplification was performed from RNA transcripts. The HTBI primer set drove a first-round RT-PCR of the TCR CDR3. MiXCR was run by TCRdb on the multiplex PCR reads, yielding one entry per CDR3 protein. The data contain some 620,000 distinct CDR3 sequences, roughly 16% of them singletons.

The chain uses TRBV6-5 and TRBJ2-1, with TRBD2 matching 10 bases. Sequenced: blood. The sequence came from a woman aged 25 to 39 with Graves' hyperthyroidism. This CDR3 reads CASSYEREGHEQFF. The CDR3 DNA sequence: TGTGCCAGCAGTTACGAGCGGGAGGGCCATGAGCAGTTCTTC.